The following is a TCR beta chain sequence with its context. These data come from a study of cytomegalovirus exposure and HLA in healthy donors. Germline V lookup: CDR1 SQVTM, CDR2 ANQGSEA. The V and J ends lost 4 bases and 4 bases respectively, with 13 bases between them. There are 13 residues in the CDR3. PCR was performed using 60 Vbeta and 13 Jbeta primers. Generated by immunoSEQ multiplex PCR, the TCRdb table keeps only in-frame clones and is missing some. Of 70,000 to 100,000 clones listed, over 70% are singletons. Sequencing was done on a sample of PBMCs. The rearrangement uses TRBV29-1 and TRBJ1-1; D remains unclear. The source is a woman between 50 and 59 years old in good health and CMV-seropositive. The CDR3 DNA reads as TGCAGCGTTGGGGCTATCTTGACCACTGAAGCTTTCTTT. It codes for CSVGAILTTEAFF.